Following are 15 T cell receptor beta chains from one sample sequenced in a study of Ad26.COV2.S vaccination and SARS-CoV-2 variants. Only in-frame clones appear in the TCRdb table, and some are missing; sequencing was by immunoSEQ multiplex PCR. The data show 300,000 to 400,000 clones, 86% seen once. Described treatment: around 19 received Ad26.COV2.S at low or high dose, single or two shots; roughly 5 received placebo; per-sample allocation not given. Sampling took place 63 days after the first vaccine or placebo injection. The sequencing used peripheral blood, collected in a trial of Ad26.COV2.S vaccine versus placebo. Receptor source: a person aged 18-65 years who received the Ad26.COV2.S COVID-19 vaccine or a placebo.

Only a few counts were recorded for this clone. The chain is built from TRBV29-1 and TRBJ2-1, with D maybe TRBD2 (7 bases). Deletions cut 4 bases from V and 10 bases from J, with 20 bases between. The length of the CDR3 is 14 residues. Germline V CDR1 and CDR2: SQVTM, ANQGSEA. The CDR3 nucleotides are TGCAGCGTTGGGGGGGGCAAAGAGGGTGCCGAGCAGTTCTTC. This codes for CSVGGGKEGAEQFF.

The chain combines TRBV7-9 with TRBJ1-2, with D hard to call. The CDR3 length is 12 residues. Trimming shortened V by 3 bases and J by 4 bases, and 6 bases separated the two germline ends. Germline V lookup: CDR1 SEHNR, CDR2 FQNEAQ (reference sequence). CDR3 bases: TGTGCCAGCAGCTTCAACAGCTATGGCTACACCTTC. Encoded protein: CASSFNSYGYTF.

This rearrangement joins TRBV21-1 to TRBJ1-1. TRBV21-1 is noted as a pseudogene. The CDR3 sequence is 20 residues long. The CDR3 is CASSKVGKATRDSMNTEAFF. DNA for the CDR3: TGTGCCAGCAGCAAAGTCGGGAAAGCTACCCGAGACTCCATGAACACTGAAGCTTTCTTT.

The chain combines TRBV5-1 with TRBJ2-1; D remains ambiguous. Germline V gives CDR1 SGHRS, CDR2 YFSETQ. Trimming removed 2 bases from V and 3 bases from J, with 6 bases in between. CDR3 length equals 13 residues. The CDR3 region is CASSLDIYNEQFF. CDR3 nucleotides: TGCGCCAGCAGCTTAGATATCTACAATGAGCAGTTCTTC.

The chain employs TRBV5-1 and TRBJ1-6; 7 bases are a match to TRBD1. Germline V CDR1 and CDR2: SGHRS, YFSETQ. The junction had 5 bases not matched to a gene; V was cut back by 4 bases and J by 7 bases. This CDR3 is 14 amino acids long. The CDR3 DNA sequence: TGCGCCAGCAGCGTGGGACAGTCAAATTCACCCCTCCACTTT. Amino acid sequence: CASSVGQSNSPLHF.

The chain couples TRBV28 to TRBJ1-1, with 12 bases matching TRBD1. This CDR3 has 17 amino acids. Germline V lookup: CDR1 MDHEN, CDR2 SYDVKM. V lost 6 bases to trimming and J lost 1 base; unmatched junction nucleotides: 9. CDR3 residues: CASRLLPGQGANTEAFF. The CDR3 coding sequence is TGTGCCAGCAGACTCCTACCGGGACAGGGGGCGAACACTGAAGCTTTCTTT.

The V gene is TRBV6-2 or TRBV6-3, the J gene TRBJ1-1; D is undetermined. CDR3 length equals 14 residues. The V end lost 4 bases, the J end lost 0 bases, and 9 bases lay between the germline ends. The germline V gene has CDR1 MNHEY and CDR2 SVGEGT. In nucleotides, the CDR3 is TGTGCCAGCAGTTCAATAACCATGAACACTGAAGCTTTCTTT. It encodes CASSSITMNTEAFF.

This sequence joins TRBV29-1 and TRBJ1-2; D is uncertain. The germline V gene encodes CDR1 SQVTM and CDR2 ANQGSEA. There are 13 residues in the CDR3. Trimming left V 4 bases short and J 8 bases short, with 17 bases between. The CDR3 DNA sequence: TGCAGCGTTGTCCCGGCGGATGCCGAAGGCTACACCTTC. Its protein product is CSVVPADAEGYTF. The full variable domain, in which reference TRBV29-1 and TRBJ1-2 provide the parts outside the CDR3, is SAVISQKPSRDICQRGTSLTIQCQVDSQVTMMFWYRQQPGQSLTLIATANQGSEATYESGFVIDKFPISRPNLTFSTLTVSNMSPEDSSIYLCSVVPADAEGYTFGSGTRLTVV.

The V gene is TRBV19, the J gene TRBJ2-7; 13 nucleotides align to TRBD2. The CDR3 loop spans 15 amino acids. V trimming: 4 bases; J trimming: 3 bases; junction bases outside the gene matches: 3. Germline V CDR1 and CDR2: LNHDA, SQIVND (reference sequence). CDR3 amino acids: CASSTGLAGNYEQYF. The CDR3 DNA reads TGTGCCAGTAGTACGGGACTAGCGGGGAACTACGAGCAGTACTTC.

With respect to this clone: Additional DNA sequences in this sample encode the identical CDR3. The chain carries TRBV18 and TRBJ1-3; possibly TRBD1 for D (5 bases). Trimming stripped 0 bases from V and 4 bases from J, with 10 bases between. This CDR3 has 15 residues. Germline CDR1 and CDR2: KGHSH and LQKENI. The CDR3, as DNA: TGTGCCAGCTCACCACCGTCAGGGTCAGGAAACACCATATATTTT. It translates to CASSPPSGSGNTIYF.

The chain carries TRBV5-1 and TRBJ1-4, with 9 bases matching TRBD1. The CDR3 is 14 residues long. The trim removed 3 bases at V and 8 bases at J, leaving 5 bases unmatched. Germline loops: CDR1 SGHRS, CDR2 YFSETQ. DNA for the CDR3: TGCGCCAGCAGCTGGGGACAGGGCCAAGAAAAACTGTTTTTT. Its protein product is CASSWGQGQEKLFF.

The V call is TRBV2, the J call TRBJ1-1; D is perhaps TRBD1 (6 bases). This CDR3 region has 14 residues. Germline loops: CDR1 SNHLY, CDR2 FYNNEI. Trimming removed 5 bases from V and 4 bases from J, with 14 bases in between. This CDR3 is CASSPGGAGTEAFF. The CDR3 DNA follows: TGTGCCAGCAGTCCCGGGGGCGCAGGCACTGAAGCTTTCTTT.

In DNA form, the CDR3 reads TGTGCCAGCAGTCTCCCCAACAGAGTTTCCTACGAGCAGTACTTC. Its translation: CASSLPNRVSYEQYF. This chain joins TRBV28 and TRBJ2-7; D is unresolved. Germline V gene sequence: CDR1 MDHEN, CDR2 SYDVKM. Between the trimmed V and J ends, which lost 5 bases and 1 base, there was a span of 15 bases. The CDR3 has 15 residues.

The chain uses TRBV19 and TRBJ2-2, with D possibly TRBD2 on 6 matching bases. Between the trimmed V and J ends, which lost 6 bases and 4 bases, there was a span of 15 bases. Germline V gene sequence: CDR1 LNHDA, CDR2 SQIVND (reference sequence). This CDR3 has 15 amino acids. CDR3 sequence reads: CASRFSGFPTGELFF. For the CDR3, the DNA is TGTGCCAGTAGGTTTAGCGGATTTCCCACCGGGGAGCTGTTTTTT.

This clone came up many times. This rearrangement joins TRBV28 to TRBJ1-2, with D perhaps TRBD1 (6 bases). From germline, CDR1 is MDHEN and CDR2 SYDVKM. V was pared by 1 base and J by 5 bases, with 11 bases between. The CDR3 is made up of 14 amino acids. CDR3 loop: CASSLLRRGYGYTF. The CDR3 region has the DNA TGTGCCAGCAGTTTATTACGCAGGGGTTATGGCTACACCTTC.